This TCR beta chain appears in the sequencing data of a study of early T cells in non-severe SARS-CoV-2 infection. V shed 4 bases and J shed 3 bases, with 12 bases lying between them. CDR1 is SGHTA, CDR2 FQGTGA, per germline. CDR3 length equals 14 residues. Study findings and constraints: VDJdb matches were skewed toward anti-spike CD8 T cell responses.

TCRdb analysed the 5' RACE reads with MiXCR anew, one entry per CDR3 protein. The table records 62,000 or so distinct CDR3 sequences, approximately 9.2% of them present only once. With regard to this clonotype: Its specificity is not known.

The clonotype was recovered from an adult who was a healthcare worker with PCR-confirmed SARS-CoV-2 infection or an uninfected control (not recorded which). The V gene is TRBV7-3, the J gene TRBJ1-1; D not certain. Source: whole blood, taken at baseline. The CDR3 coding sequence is TGTGCCAGCAGCTCGGAGGGCAGGCACACTGAAGCTTTCTTT. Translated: CASSSEGRHTEAFF.